A selection of T cell receptor beta chains follows, all from one sample in a study of OX40 agonist ivuxolimab in advanced cancers. Some clones are missing from TCRdb's copy, which holds only in-frame ones; the method was immunoSEQ multiplex PCR. The sample lists almost 70,000 clones; more than 85% were seen once. This specimen consisted of CD4+ or CD8+ T cells sorted from blood, obtained in a trial of the OX40 agonist ivuxolimab. The receptors were gathered from an adult with an advanced solid tumor such as melanoma, head and neck, liver or kidney cancer. Each CDR3 is given with its conserved first and last residue. The D gene is left open where the match is weak. Clone sizes are given selectively: once, few, many, or a class where the clone is expanded.

CDR3aa: CASSVVVSGSTDTQYF; CDR3nt: TGTGCCAGCAGCGTAGTTGTTAGCGGGAGCACAGATACGCAGTATTTT; j_gene: TRBJ2-3; v_gene: TRBV9; abundance: NA; d_gene: TRBD2
CDR3aa: CASTSGQGRYGYTF; CDR3nt: TGTGCCAGCACTTCGGGACAGGGACGCTATGGCTACACCTTC; j_gene: TRBJ1-2; v_gene: TRBV6-5; abundance: NA; d_gene: TRBD1
CDR3aa: CASSSGTLRTGELFF; CDR3nt: TGCGCCAGCAGCTCCGGGACACTGCGGACCGGGGAGCTGTTTTTT; j_gene: TRBJ2-2; v_gene: TRBV5-1; abundance: NA; d_gene: NA
CDR3aa: CASSVGGVTTDTQYF; CDR3nt: TGTGCCAGCAGCGTAGGGGGGGTTACTACAGATACGCAGTATTTT; j_gene: TRBJ2-3; v_gene: TRBV9; abundance: NA; d_gene: NA
CDR3aa: CASSLTAASGRDTQYF; CDR3nt: TGTGCCAGCAGCTTAACAGCGGCTAGCGGGAGGGATACGCAGTATTTT; j_gene: TRBJ2-3; v_gene: TRBV7-3; abundance: NA; d_gene: TRBD2
CDR3aa: CASSPLSGQETQYF; CDR3nt: TGTGCCAGCTCACCACTTTCAGGGCAAGAGACCCAGTACTTC; j_gene: TRBJ2-5; v_gene: TRBV18; abundance: NA; d_gene: NA
CDR3aa: CAWRRESTDTQYF; CDR3nt: TGTGCCTGGAGGCGGGAGAGCACAGATACGCAGTATTTT; j_gene: TRBJ2-3; v_gene: TRBV30; abundance: NA; d_gene: TRBD2
CDR3aa: CASSPGGNARETQYF; CDR3nt: TGCGCCAGCAGCCCCGGGGGGAACGCAAGGGAGACCCAGTACTTC; j_gene: TRBJ2-5; v_gene: TRBV5-1; abundance: NA; d_gene: TRBD2
CDR3aa: CASSPETGSYEQYF; CDR3nt: TGTGCCAGCAGCCCCGAGACAGGCTCCTACGAGCAGTACTTC; j_gene: TRBJ2-7; v_gene: TRBV5-4; abundance: NA; d_gene: NA
CDR3aa: CASSSSTGIGETQYF; CDR3nt: TGCGCCAGCAGCTCCTCGACAGGGATTGGGGAGACCCAGTACTTC; j_gene: TRBJ2-5; v_gene: TRBV5-1; abundance: NA; d_gene: TRBD1
CDR3aa: CASSSGILAFF; CDR3nt: TGTGCCAGCAGCTCAGGGATCTTAGCTTTCTTT; j_gene: TRBJ1-1; v_gene: TRBV7-2; abundance: NA; d_gene: NA
CDR3aa: CASSDPGPEREKLFF; CDR3nt: TGTGCCAGCAGTGATCCGGGCCCAGAGAGGGAAAAACTGTTTTTT; j_gene: TRBJ1-4; v_gene: TRBV6-1; abundance: NA; d_gene: NA
CDR3aa: CASSEGGSTYNEQFF; CDR3nt: TGTGCCAGCAGTGAAGGTGGGAGTACCTACAATGAGCAGTTCTTC; j_gene: TRBJ2-1; v_gene: TRBV6-1; abundance: NA; d_gene: NA
CDR3aa: CASSLSGLAGVSGANVLTF; CDR3nt: TGTGCCAGCAGCTTATCCGGACTAGCGGGAGTATCTGGGGCCAACGTCCTGACTTTC; j_gene: TRBJ2-6; v_gene: TRBV7-8; abundance: NA; d_gene: TRBD2
CDR3aa: CASRRQGDSNQPQHF; CDR3nt: TGTGCCAGCAGGCGACAGGGAGATAGCAATCAGCCCCAGCATTTT; j_gene: TRBJ1-5; v_gene: TRBV6-6; abundance: NA; d_gene: TRBD1
CDR3aa: CASSAAGAPTGNTIYF; CDR3nt: TGTGCCAGTAGTGCCGCAGGGGCCCCCACTGGAAACACCATATATTTT; j_gene: TRBJ1-3; v_gene: TRBV19; abundance: NA; d_gene: NA
CDR3aa: CASSEGVAGNTGELFF; CDR3nt: TGCGCCAGCAGTGAGGGAGTAGCGGGAAACACCGGGGAGCTGTTTTTT; j_gene: TRBJ2-2; v_gene: TRBV10-1; abundance: NA; d_gene: TRBD2
CDR3aa: CASSPTSGGVGEQYF; CDR3nt: TGTGCCAGCTCACCAACTAGCGGGGGGGTCGGCGAGCAGTACTTC; j_gene: TRBJ2-7; v_gene: TRBV18; abundance: NA; d_gene: TRBD2
CDR3aa: CASSPSLGNSYGYTF; CDR3nt: TGTGCCAGCAGCCCAAGCCTTGGGAATTCCTATGGCTACACCTTC; j_gene: TRBJ1-2; v_gene: TRBV14; abundance: once; d_gene: NA
CDR3aa: CASSTTGGSGQPQHF; CDR3nt: TGTGCCAGTAGTACGACAGGGGGGTCCGGTCAGCCCCAGCATTTT; j_gene: TRBJ1-5; v_gene: TRBV19; abundance: NA; d_gene: TRBD1
CDR3aa: CASSLEGVVSGELFF; CDR3nt: TGTGCCAGCAGTTTGGAGGGAGTGGTTTCTGGGGAGCTGTTTTTT; j_gene: TRBJ2-2; v_gene: TRBV2; abundance: NA; d_gene: NA
CDR3aa: CASSRNTEAFF; CDR3nt: TGTGCCAGCAGCAGGAACACTGAAGCTTTCTTT; j_gene: TRBJ1-1; v_gene: TRBV6-5; abundance: NA; d_gene: NA
CDR3aa: CASLLPGLNGYTF; CDR3nt: TGTGCCAGCCTCCTCCCAGGGCTTAACGGCTACACCTTC; j_gene: TRBJ1-2; v_gene: TRBV6-1; abundance: NA; d_gene: NA
CDR3aa: CASSMGAGTDTQYF; CDR3nt: TGTGCCAGTAGTATGGGGGCCGGCACAGATACGCAGTATTTT; j_gene: TRBJ2-3; v_gene: TRBV19; abundance: NA; d_gene: NA
CDR3aa: CASSSGLAAYNEQFF; CDR3nt: TGTGCCAGCAGCTCGGGACTAGCGGCGTACAATGAGCAGTTCTTC; j_gene: TRBJ2-1; v_gene: TRBV9; abundance: NA; d_gene: TRBD2
CDR3aa: CASSYRDRGTYEQYF; CDR3nt: TGTGCCAGCAGTTACAGGGACAGGGGTACCTACGAGCAGTACTTC; j_gene: TRBJ2-7; v_gene: TRBV6-6; abundance: NA; d_gene: TRBD1
CDR3aa: CASRDRVNQPQHF; CDR3nt: TGTGCCAGCAGGGACAGGGTCAATCAGCCCCAGCATTTT; j_gene: TRBJ1-5; v_gene: TRBV2; abundance: NA; d_gene: TRBD1
CDR3aa: CASSLRGSGANVLTF; CDR3nt: TGTGCCAGCAGCTTAAGGGGGTCTGGGGCCAACGTCCTGACTTTC; j_gene: TRBJ2-6; v_gene: TRBV5-6; abundance: NA; d_gene: NA
CDR3aa: CASSLLPSGSSYNSPLHF; CDR3nt: TGTGCCAGCAGTTTATTACCCTCAGGGTCATCCTATAATTCACCCCTCCACTTT; j_gene: TRBJ1-6; v_gene: TRBV27; abundance: NA; d_gene: NA
CDR3aa: CAWSAGLAGPLYEQYF; CDR3nt: TGTGCCTGGAGTGCGGGGCTAGCGGGCCCTCTCTACGAGCAGTACTTC; j_gene: TRBJ2-7; v_gene: TRBV30; abundance: NA; d_gene: TRBD2
CDR3aa: CASSLAGTSGSKYEQYF; CDR3nt: TGTGCCAGCAGCTTAGCCGGGACTAGCGGGAGCAAGTACGAGCAGTACTTC; j_gene: TRBJ2-7; v_gene: TRBV7-6; abundance: NA; d_gene: TRBD2
CDR3aa: CASSLTGGGISNYNEQFF; CDR3nt: TGTGCCAGCAGCTTAACGGGTGGCGGGATCTCTAACTACAATGAGCAGTTCTTC; j_gene: TRBJ2-1; v_gene: TRBV7-3; abundance: NA; d_gene: NA
CDR3aa: CASNPSGRGEAEQYF; CDR3nt: TGTGCCAGCAACCCCAGCGGGAGGGGGGAGGCCGAGCAGTACTTC; j_gene: TRBJ2-7; v_gene: TRBV2; abundance: NA; d_gene: TRBD2
CDR3aa: CASSFGDAYEQYF; CDR3nt: TGTGCCAGCAGTTTTGGGGACGCCTACGAGCAGTACTTC; j_gene: TRBJ2-7; v_gene: TRBV27; abundance: NA; d_gene: NA
CDR3aa: CASRATGVGTDTQYF; CDR3nt: TGTGCCAGCAGAGCCACAGGGGTCGGGACAGATACGCAGTATTTT; j_gene: TRBJ2-3; v_gene: TRBV6-4; abundance: NA; d_gene: TRBD1
CDR3aa: CAWSVTSGAYNEQFF; CDR3nt: TGTGCCTGGAGTGTAACTAGCGGAGCCTACAATGAGCAGTTCTTC; j_gene: TRBJ2-1; v_gene: TRBV30; abundance: NA; d_gene: TRBD2